This TCR beta chain is drawn from a study of T cells after yellow fever vaccination. CDR1 and CDR2 from the germline V gene are SGDLS and YYNGEE. V shed 0 bases and J shed 3 bases, with 15 bases lying between them. The CDR3 spans 17 residues. This clonotype was seen a few times. TCRdb reprocessed the 5' RACE reads via MiXCR and lists one record per CDR3 protein. The table has a few hundred thousand distinct CDR3 sequences, approximately 18% seen once. This TCR was recovered from a man aged 18 to 30 who received the YFV17D yellow fever vaccine. The J gene is TRBJ2-2, the V gene TRBV9; D is perhaps TRBD1 or TRBD2 (5 bases each). The source material was PBMCs, sampled before the yellow fever booster vaccination. CDR3 sequence: CASSVEAIGTDTGELFF. CDR3 DNA: TGTGCCAGCAGCGTAGAGGCCATTGGGACCGACACCGGGGAGCTGTTTTTT. Full variable domain (rest looked up from reference TRBV9 and TRBJ2-2): DSGVTQTPKHLITATGQRVTLRCSPRSGDLSVYWYQQSLDQGLQFLIQYYNGEERAKGNILERFSAQQFPDLHSELNLSSLELGDSALYFCASSVEAIGTDTGELFFGEGSRLTVL.